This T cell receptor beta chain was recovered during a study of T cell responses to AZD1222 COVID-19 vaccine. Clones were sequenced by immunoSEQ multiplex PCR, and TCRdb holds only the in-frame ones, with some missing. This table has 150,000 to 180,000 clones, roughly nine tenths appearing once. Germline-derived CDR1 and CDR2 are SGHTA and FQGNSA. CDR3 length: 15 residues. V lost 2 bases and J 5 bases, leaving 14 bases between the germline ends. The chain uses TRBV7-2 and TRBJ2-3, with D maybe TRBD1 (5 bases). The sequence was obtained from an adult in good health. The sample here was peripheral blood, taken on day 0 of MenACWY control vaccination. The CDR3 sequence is CASSLLPGRGDTQYF. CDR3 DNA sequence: TGTGCCAGCAGCTTACTACCGGGTAGGGGAGATACGCAGTATTTT.